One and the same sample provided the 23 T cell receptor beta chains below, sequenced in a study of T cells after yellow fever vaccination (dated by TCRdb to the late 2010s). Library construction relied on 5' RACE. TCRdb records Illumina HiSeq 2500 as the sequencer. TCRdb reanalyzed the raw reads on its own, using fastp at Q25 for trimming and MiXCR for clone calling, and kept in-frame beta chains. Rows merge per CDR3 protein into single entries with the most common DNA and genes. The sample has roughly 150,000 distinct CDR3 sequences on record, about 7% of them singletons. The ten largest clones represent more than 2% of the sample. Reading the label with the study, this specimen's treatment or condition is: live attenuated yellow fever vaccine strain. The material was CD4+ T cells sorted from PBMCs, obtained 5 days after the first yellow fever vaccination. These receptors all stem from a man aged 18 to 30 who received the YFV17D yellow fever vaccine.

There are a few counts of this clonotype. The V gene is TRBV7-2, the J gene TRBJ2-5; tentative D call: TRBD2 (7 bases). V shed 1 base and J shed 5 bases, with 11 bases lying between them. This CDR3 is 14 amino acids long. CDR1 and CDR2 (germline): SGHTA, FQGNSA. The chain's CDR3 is CASSLVGGLETQYF. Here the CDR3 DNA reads TGTGCCAGCAGCTTAGTGGGGGGGCTGGAGACCCAGTACTTC.

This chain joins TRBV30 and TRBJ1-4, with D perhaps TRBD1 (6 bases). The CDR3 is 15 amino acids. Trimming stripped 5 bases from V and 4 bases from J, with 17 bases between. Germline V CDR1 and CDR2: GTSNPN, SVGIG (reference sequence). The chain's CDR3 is CAWGPTTGNNEKLFF. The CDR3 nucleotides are TGTGCCTGGGGGCCAACTACAGGGAATAATGAAAAACTGTTTTTT.

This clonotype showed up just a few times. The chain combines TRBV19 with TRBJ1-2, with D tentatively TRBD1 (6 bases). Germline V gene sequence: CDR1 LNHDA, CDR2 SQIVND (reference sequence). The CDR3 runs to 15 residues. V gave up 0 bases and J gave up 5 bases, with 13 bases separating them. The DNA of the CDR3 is TGTGCCAGTAGTATAGAATCTGGGCAGGGGTATGGCTACACCTTC. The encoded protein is CASSIESGQGYGYTF.

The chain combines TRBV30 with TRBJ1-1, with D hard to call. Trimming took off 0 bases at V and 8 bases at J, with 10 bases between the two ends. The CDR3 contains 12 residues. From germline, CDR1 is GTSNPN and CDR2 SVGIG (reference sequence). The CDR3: CAWSVRTPEAFF. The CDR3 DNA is TGTGCCTGGAGTGTACGGACCCCCGAAGCTTTCTTT.

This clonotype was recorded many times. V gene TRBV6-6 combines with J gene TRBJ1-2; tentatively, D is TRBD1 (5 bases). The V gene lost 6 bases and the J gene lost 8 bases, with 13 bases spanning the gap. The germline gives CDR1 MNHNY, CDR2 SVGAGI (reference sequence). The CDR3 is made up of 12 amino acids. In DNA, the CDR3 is TGTGCCAGCAGCCGCGGGGGGTCGGGCTACACCTTC. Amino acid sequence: CASSRGGSGYTF.

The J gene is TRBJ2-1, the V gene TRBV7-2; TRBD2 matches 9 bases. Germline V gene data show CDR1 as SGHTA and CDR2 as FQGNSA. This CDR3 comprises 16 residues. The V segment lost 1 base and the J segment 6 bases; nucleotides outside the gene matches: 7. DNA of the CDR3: TGTGCCAGCAGCTTAGTTGCCCAGCGGGGGGTCAATGAGCAGTTCTTC. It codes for CASSLVAQRGVNEQFF. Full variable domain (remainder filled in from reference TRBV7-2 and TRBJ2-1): GAGVSQSPSNKVTEKGKDVELRCDPISGHTALYWYRQSLGQGLEFLIYFQGNSAPDKSGLPSDRFSAERTGGSVSTLTIQRTQQEDSAVYLCASSLVAQRGVNEQFFGPGTRLTVL.

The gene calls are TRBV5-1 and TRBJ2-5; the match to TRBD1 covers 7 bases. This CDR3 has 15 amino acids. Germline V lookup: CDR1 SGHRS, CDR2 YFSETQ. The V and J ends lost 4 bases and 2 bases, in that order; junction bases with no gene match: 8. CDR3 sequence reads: CASSPPGTVQETQYF. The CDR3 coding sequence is TGCGCCAGCAGCCCCCCCGGGACAGTTCAAGAGACCCAGTACTTC.

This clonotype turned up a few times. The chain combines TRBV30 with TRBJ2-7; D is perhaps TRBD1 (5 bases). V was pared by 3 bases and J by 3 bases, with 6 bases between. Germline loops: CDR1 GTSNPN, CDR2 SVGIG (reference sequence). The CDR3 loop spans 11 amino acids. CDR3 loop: CAWSRDYEQYF. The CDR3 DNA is TGTGCCTGGAGCAGGGACTACGAGCAGTACTTC. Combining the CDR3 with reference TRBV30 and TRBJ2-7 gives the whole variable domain SQTIHQWPATLVQPVGSPLSLECTVEGTSNPNLYWYRQAAGRGLQLLFYSVGIGQISSEVPQNLSASRPQDRQFILSSKKLLLSDSGFYLCAWSRDYEQYFGPGTRLTVT.

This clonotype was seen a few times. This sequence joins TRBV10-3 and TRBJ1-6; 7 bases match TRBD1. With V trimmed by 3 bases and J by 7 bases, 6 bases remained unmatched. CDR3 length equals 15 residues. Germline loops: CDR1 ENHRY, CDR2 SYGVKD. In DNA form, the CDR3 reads TGTGCCATCAGTGATATGAGGGGGCGGAATTCACCCCTCCACTTT. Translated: CAISDMRGRNSPLHF.

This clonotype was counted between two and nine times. CDR3 sequence reads: CASSQEVWSTEAFF. The CDR3 DNA reads TGTGCCAGCAGCCAAGAGGTTTGGAGCACTGAAGCTTTCTTT. J is TRBJ1-1 and V is TRBV3-1, with D hard to call. CDR3 length: 14 residues. Germline loops: CDR1 LGHDT, CDR2 YNNKEL (reference sequence). V lost 0 bases and J lost 4, with 9 bases in between. Together with reference TRBV3-1 and TRBJ1-1, the CDR3 gives the full variable domain: DTAVSQTPKYLVTQMGNDKSIKCEQNLGHDTMYWYKQDSKKFLKIMFSYNNKELIINETVPNRFSPKSPDKAHLNLHINSLELGDSAVYFCASSQEVWSTEAFFGQGTRLTVV.

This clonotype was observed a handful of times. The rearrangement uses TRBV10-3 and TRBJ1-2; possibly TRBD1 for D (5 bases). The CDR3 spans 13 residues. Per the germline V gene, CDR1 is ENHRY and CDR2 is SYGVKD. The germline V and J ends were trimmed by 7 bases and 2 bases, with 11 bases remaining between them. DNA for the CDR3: TGTGCCATCACCCAGACAGAAAACTATGGCTACACCTTC. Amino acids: CAITQTENYGYTF.

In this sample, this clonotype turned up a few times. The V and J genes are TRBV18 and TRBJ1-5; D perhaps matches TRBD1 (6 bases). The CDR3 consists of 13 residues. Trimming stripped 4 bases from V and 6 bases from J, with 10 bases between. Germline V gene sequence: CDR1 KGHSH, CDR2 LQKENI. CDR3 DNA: TGTGCCAGCTCACGGGGGGCATTTCAGCCCCAGCATTTT. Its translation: CASSRGAFQPQHF. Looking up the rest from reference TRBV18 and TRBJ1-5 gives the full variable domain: NAGVMQNPRHLVRRRGQEARLRCSPMKGHSHVYWYRQLPEEGLKFMVYLQKENIIDESGMPKERFSAEFPKEGPSILRIQQVVRGDSAAYFCASSRGAFQPQHFGDGTRLSIL.

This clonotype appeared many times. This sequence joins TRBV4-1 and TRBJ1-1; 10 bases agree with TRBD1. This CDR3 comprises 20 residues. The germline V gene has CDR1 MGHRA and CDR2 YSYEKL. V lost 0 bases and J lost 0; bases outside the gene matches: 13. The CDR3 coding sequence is TGCGCCAGCAGCCAAGATGTAACAGGGGACAGGGGTTCCATGAACACTGAAGCTTTCTTT. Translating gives CASSQDVTGDRGSMNTEAFF.

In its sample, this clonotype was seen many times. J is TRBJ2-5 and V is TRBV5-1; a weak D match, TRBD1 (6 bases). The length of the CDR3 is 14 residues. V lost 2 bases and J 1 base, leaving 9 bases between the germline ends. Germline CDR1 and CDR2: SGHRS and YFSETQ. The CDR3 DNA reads TGCGCCAGCAGCTTTACAGGGTCCCAAGAGACCCAGTACTTC. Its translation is CASSFTGSQETQYF.

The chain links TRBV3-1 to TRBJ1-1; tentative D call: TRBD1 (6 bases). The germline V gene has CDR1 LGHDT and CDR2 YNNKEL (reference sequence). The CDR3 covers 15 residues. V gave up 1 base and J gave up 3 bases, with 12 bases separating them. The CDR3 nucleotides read TGTGCCAGCAGCCAAGGACAGGTCCTACACACTGAAGCTTTCTTT. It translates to CASSQGQVLHTEAFF.

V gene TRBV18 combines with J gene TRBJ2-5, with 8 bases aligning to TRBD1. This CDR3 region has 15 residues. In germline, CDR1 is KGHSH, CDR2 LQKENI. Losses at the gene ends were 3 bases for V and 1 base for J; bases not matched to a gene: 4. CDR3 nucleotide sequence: TGTGCCAGCTCACCGCCCGGGACAGGCCAAGAGACCCAGTACTTC. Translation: CASSPPGTGQETQYF.

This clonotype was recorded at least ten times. The CDR3 reads CASSEGNSNTGELFF. DNA for the CDR3: TGTGCCAGCAGTGAGGGCAATTCGAACACCGGGGAGCTGTTTTTT. This chain uses TRBV2 with TRBJ2-2; no definite D call. The germline gives CDR1 SNHLY, CDR2 FYNNEI. CDR3 length equals 15 residues. V was shortened by 3 bases and J by 0 bases, with 8 bases between the two germline ends.

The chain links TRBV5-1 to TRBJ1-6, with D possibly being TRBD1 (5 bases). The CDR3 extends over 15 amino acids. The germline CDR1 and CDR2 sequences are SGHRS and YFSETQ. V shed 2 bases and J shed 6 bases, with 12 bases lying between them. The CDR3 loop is CASSLMAGINSPLHF. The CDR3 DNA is TGCGCCAGCAGCTTAATGGCAGGGATTAATTCACCCCTCCACTTT.

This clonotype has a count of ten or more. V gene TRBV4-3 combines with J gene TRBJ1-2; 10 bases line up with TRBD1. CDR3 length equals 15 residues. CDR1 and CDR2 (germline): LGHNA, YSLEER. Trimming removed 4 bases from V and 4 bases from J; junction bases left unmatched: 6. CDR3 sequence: CASSRDRGLSYGYTF. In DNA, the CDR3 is TGCGCCAGCAGCCGGGACAGGGGTTTGAGCTATGGCTACACCTTC.

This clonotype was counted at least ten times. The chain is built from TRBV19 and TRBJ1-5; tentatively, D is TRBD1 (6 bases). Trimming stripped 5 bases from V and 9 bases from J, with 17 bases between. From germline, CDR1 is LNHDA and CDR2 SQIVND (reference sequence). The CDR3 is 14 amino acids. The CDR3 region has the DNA TGTGCCAGTAGTTTGACAGGTGCTCACGGGCCCCAGCATTTT. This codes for CASSLTGAHGPQHF.

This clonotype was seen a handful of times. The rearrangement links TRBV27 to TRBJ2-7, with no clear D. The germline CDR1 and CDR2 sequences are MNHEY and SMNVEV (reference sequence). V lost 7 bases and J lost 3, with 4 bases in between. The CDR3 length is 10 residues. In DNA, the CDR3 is TGTGCCAGCACCCTCTACGAGCAGTACTTC. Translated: CASTLYEQYF.

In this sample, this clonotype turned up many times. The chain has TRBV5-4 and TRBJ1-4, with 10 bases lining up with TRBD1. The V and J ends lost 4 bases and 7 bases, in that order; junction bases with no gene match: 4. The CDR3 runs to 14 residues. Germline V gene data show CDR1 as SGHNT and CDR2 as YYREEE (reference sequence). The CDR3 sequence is CASSRQGATEKLFF. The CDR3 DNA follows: TGTGCCAGCAGCAGACAGGGGGCGACTGAAAAACTGTTTTTT.

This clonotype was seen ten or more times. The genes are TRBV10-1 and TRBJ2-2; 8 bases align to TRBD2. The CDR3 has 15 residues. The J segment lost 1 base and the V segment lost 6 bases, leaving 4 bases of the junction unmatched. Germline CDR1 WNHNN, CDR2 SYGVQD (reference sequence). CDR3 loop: CASRPGGVNTGELFF. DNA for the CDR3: TGCGCCAGCAGGCCCGGGGGGGTGAACACCGGGGAGCTGTTTTTT.